The 14 T cell receptor beta chains presented below share a single source sample, sequenced in a study of shared T cell receptors in the human thymus. The data were produced by immunoSEQ multiplex PCR, yet TCRdb's version contains in-frame clones alone and is incomplete. This table holds hundreds of thousands of clones, approximately 95% found once. Material for sequencing was thymocytes. The receptors stem from a human donor.

This chain links TRBV19 with TRBJ1-1; TRBD1 agrees at 11 bases. The CDR3 loop spans 16 amino acids. V was clipped by 5 bases and J by 2 bases; unmatched bases: 7. The germline CDR1 and CDR2 sequences are LNHDA and SQIVND (reference sequence). The CDR3 coding sequence is TGTGCCAGTAGTCCCGGGACAGGGGGTTTTAACACTGAAGCTTTCTTT. Translation gives CASSPGTGGFNTEAFF. Variable domain in full (rest from reference TRBV19 and TRBJ1-1): DGGITQSPKYLFRKEGQNVTLSCEQNLNHDAMYWYRQDPGQGLRLIYYSQIVNDFQKGDIAEGYSVSREKKESFPLTVTSAQKNPTAFYLCASSPGTGGFNTEAFFGQGTRLTVV.

In its sample, this clone was seen a few times. This chain uses TRBV7-2 with TRBJ2-7; D is ambiguous. Per germline, CDR1 SGHTA and CDR2 FQGNSA. The V end lost 5 bases, the J end lost 5 bases, and 16 bases lay between the germline ends. There are 14 residues in the CDR3. The CDR3 loop is CASSPSKSIHEQYF. The CDR3 nucleotides read TGTGCCAGCAGCCCGTCGAAAAGCATCCACGAGCAGTACTTC. The entire variable domain, with the rest obtained from reference TRBV7-2 and TRBJ2-7, is as follows: GAGVSQSPSNKVTEKGKDVELRCDPISGHTALYWYRQSLGQGLEFLIYFQGNSAPDKSGLPSDRFSAERTGGSVSTLTIQRTQQEDSAVYLCASSPSKSIHEQYFGPGTRLTVT.

This chain joins TRBV11-2 and TRBJ1-1; TRBD1 matches 7 bases. The V and J ends lost 5 bases and 6 bases, in that order; junction bases with no gene match: 15. This CDR3 has 16 amino acids. Germline CDR1 reads SGHAT; CDR2 reads FQNNGV. For the CDR3, the DNA is TGTGCCAGCAGCCCCTGGACAGGTGAAGAGTCGGCTGAAGCTTTCTTT. It codes for CASSPWTGEESAEAFF.

The V call is TRBV29-1, the J call TRBJ2-7, with D possibly TRBD1 on 6 matching bases. This CDR3 is 11 amino acids long. CDR1 and CDR2 from the germline V gene are SQVTM and ANQGSEA. With 4 bases removed from V and 7 bases from J, the gap between germline ends came to 11 bases. The chain's CDR3 is CSVVNREEQYF. The CDR3 coding sequence is TGCAGCGTTGTGAACAGGGAGGAGCAGTACTTC.

The V gene is TRBV11-3, the J gene TRBJ2-3; 9 bases are shared with TRBD2. The germline gives CDR1 SGHNT, CDR2 YENEEA. Unmatched junction bases numbered 11, after V lost 7 bases and J lost 3 bases. The CDR3 totals 16 residues. The CDR3 sequence: CASTPIWAGGTDTQYF. The CDR3 coding sequence is TGTGCCAGCACCCCTATCTGGGCGGGAGGGACAGATACGCAGTATTTT.

Notes on this clone: Other nucleotide sequences from this sample produce the same CDR3. The V and J genes are TRBV5-4 and TRBJ2-1, with 12 bases that match TRBD2. Per the germline V gene, CDR1 is SGHNT and CDR2 is YYREEE (reference sequence). The V and J ends lost 3 bases and 8 bases, in that order; junction bases with no gene match: 6. This CDR3 spans 15 amino acids. The CDR3 DNA is TGTGCCAGCAGCTCTCTAGCGGGAGGGCCCCATGAGCAGTTCTTC. Its protein product is CASSSLAGGPHEQFF. The full variable domain, completed using reference TRBV5-4 and TRBJ2-1, is ETGVTQSPTHLIKTRGQQVTLRCSSQSGHNTVSWYQQALGQGPQFIFQYYREEENGRGNFPPRFSGLQFPNYSSELNVNALELDDSALYLCASSSLAGGPHEQFFGPGTRLTVL.

The J gene is TRBJ2-3, the V gene TRBV7-2; 7 bases fit TRBD2. V lost 6 bases and J lost 6; bases outside the gene matches: 15. This CDR3 region has 16 residues. Germline V gene sequence: CDR1 SGHTA, CDR2 FQGNSA. CDR3 sequence reads: CASSYLAGPSVDTQYF. CDR3 DNA: TGTGCCAGCAGTTACTTAGCGGGCCCATCGGTGGATACGCAGTATTTT.

The gene calls are TRBV5-1 and TRBJ2-1; 7 bases align to TRBD2. V dropped 1 base and J dropped 0; count of bases not matched to a gene: 7. The length of the CDR3 is 17 residues. Germline assignment: CDR1 SGHRS and CDR2 YFSETQ. CDR3 residues: CASSLRSGISSYNEQFF. For the CDR3, the DNA is TGCGCCAGCAGCTTGAGAAGCGGGATTAGCTCCTACAATGAGCAGTTCTTC.

V and J are TRBV5-1 and TRBJ2-7; 9 bases are a match to TRBD2. Germline V gene lookup returns CDR1 SGHRS and CDR2 YFSETQ. CDR3 length: 16 residues. Germline trimming cut 2 bases from V and 4 bases from J; bases unmatched to any gene: 10. DNA for the CDR3: TGCGCCAGCAGCTTAAGCCGAGCGGGAGGTGTATACGAGCAGTACTTC. Residues: CASSLSRAGGVYEQYF.

DNA for the CDR3: TGTGCCAGCACCGCTTGGACTAGCGCCTACGAGCAGTACTTC. Encoded protein: CASTAWTSAYEQYF. The gene calls are TRBV7-2 and TRBJ2-7; 9 bases fit TRBD2. V was clipped by 7 bases and J by 2 bases; unmatched bases: 6. There are 14 residues in the CDR3. Germline V gives CDR1 SGHTA, CDR2 FQGNSA.

V and J are TRBV19 and TRBJ2-7, with 13 bases identical to TRBD2. Germline V gene sequence: CDR1 LNHDA, CDR2 SQIVND (reference sequence). V lost 5 bases and J lost 4; bases outside the gene matches: 8. There are 16 residues in the CDR3. In DNA, the CDR3 is TGTGCCAGTAGTCCAGGACTAGCGGGAGTAACGTACGAGCAGTACTTC. It codes for CASSPGLAGVTYEQYF.

The chain is built from TRBV20-1 and TRBJ1-4; tentative D call: TRBD1 (6 bases). The CDR3 consists of 11 residues. Germline V lookup: CDR1 DFQATT, CDR2 SNEGSKA (reference sequence). The CDR3: CRGGLNEKLFF. CDR3 sequence (DNA): TGCAGGGGGGGCCTTAATGAAAAACTGTTTTTT.

The J gene is TRBJ1-2, the V gene TRBV4-3; D unclear. The V end lost 2 bases, the J end lost 5 bases, and 18 bases lay between the germline ends. The germline V gene encodes CDR1 LGHNA and CDR2 YSLEER. CDR3 size: 16 residues. CDR3 sequence reads: CASSQSDADHGYGYTF. CDR3 DNA: TGCGCCAGCAGCCAATCGGATGCCGACCACGGGTATGGCTACACCTTC.

The chain carries TRBV11-1 and TRBJ2-4; 9 bases map to TRBD2. V lost 4 bases to trimming and J lost 1 base; unmatched junction nucleotides: 5. Per the germline V gene, CDR1 is SGHAT and CDR2 is FQDESV (reference sequence). This CDR3 is 16 amino acids long. The CDR3 protein is CASSSWTSVAKNIQYF. CDR3 DNA: TGTGCCAGCAGCTCTTGGACTAGCGTCGCCAAAAACATTCAGTACTTC.